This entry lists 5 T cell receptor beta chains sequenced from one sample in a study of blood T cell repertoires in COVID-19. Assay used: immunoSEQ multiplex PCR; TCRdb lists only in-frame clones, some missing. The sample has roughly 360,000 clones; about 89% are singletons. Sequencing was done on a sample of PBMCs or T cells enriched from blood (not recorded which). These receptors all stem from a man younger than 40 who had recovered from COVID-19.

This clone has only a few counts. CDR3 nucleotide sequence: TGCAGCGTTGCCCCAGGGGGGAATCAGCCCCAGCATTTT. Residues: CSVAPGGNQPQHF. The chain is built from TRBV29-1 and TRBJ1-5, with 7 bases matching TRBD1. V was clipped by 4 bases and J by 4 bases; unmatched bases: 4. This CDR3 spans 13 amino acids. Germline assignment: CDR1 SQVTM and CDR2 ANQGSEA. Variable domain in full (rest from reference TRBV29-1 and TRBJ1-5): SAVISQKPSRDICQRGTSLTIQCQVDSQVTMMFWYRQQPGQSLTLIATANQGSEATYESGFVIDKFPISRPNLTFSTLTVSNMSPEDSSIYLCSVAPGGNQPQHFGDGTRLSIL.

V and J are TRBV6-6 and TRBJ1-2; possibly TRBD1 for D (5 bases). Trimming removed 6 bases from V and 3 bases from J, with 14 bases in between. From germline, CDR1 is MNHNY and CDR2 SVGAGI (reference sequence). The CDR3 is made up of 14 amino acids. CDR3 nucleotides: TGTGCCAGCAGGGGGACCCGCGGGGACTATGGCTACACCTTC. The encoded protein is CASRGTRGDYGYTF.

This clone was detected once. CDR3 amino acids: CAWSVKGRDEQFF. The CDR3 nucleotides read TGTGCCTGGAGTGTAAAAGGGAGGGATGAGCAGTTCTTC. The V and J genes are TRBV30 and TRBJ2-1, with 7 bases identical to TRBD2. This CDR3 region has 13 residues. The junction had 4 bases not matched to a gene; V was cut back by 0 bases and J by 8 bases. Germline assignment: CDR1 GTSNPN and CDR2 SVGIG (reference sequence).

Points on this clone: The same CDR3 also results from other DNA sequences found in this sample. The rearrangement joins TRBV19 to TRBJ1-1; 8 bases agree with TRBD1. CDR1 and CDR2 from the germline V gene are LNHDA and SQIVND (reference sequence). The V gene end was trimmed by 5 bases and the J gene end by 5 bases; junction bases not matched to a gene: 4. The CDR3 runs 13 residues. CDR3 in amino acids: CASSLDRGTEAFF. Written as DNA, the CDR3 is TGTGCCAGTAGTCTCGACAGGGGTACTGAAGCTTTCTTT. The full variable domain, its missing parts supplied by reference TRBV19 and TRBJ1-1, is DGGITQSPKYLFRKEGQNVTLSCEQNLNHDAMYWYRQDPGQGLRLIYYSQIVNDFQKGDIAEGYSVSREKKESFPLTVTSAQKNPTAFYLCASSLDRGTEAFFGQGTRLTVV.

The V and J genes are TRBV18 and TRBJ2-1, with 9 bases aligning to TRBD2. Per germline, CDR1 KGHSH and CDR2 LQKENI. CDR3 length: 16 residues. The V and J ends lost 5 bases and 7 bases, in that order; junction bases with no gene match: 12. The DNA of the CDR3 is TGTGCCAGCTCAGAGAAGCGGGGGGACCAGCGGAATGAGCAGTTCTTC. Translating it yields CASSEKRGDQRNEQFF.